This T cell receptor (beta chain) stems from a study of shared clonotypes between healthy human individuals. Regarding the study as a whole: In a few donors, about 5% of naive CD4 clonotypes appeared in common. Sampling involved blood alone; tissue repertoires likely differ.

All donors qualified as healthy HIV-negative adults and had experienced no recent acute infections or vaccinations. The germline V and J ends were trimmed by 2 bases and 0 bases, with 13 bases remaining between them. Germline lookup yields CDR1 SGHTA and CDR2 FQGNSA. The CDR3 totals 16 residues. Measured with immunoSEQ multiplex PCR; TCRdb has only the in-frame clones, and not every one. The sample has approximately 640,000 clones; about 92% are singletons. Of note for this clone: The antigen is undetermined.

The clonotype was recovered from a man between 18 and 29 years old in good health. Some clones in this sample may be carry-over from other donors' samples. The chain joins TRBV7-2 to TRBJ1-1; D call uncertain. The sequenced sample was memory CD8+ T cells from PBMCs. Subset: CD45RO+ cells pooled with CCR7-negative TemRA cells. CDR3 nucleotide sequence: TGTGCCAGCAGCTTATGGTCAGGCAACATGAACACTGAAGCTTTCTTT. It translates to CASSLWSGNMNTEAFF.